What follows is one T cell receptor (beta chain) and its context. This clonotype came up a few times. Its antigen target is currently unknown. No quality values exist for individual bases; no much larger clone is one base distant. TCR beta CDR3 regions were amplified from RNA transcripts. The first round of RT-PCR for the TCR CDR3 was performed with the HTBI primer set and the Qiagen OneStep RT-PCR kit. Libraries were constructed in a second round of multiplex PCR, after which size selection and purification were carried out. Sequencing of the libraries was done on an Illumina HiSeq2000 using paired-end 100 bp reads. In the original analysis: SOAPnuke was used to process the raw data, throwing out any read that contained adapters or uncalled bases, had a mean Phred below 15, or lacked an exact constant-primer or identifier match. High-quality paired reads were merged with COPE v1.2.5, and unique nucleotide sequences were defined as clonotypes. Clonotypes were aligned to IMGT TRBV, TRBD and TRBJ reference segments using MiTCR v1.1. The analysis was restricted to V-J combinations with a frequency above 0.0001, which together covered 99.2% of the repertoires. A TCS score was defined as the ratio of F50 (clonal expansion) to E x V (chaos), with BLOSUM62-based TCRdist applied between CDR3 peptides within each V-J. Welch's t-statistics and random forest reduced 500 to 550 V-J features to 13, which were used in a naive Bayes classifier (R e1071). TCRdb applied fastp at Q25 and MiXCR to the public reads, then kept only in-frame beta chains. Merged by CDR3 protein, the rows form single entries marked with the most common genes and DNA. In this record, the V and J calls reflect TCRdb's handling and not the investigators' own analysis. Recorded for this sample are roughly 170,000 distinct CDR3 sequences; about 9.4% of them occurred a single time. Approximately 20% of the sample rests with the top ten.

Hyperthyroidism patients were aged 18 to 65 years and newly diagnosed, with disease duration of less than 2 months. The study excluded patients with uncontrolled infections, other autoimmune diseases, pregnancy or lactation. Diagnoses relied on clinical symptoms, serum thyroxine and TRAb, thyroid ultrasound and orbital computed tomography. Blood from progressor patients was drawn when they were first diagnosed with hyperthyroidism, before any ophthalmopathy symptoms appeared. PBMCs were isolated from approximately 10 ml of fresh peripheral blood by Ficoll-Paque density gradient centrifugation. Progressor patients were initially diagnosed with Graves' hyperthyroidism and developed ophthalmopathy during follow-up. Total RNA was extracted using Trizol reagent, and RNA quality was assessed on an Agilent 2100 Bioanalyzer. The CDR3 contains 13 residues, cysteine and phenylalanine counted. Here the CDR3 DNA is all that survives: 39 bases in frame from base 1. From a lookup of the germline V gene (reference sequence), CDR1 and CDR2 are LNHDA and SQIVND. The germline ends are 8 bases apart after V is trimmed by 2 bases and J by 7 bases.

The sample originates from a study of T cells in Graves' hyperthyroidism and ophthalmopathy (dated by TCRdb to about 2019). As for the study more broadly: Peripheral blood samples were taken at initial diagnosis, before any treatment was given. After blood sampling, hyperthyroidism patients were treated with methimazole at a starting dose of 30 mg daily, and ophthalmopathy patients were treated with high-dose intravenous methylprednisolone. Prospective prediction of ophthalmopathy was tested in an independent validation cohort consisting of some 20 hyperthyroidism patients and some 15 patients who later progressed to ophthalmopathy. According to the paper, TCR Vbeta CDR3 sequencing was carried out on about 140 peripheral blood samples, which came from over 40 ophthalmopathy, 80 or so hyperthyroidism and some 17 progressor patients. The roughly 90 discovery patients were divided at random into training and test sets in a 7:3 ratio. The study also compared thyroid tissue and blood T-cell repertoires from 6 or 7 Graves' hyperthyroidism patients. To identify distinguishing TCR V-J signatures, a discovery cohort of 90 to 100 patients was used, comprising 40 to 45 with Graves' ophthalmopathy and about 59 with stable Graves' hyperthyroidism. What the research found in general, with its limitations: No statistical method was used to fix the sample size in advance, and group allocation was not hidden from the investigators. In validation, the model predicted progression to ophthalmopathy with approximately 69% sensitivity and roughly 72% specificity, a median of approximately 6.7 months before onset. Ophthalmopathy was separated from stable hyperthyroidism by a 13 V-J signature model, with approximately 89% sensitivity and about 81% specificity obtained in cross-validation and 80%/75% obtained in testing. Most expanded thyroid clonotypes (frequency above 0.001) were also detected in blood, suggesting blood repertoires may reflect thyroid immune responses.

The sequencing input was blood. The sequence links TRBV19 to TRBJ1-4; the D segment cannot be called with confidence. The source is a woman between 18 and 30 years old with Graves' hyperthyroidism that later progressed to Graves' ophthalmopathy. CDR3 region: CASSIKTAEKLFF. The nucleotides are TGTGCCAGTAGTATAAAAACGGCTGAAAAACTGTTTTTT.